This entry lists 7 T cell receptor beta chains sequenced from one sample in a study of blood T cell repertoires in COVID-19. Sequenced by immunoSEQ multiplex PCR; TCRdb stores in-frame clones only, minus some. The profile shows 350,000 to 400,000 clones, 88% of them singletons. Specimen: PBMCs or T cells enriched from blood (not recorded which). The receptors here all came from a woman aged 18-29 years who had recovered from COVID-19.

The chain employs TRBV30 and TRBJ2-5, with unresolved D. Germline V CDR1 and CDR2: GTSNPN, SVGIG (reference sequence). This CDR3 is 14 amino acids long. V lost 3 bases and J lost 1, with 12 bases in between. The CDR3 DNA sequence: TGTGCCTGGAGCGTCACTTCATTCCAAGAGACCCAGTACTTC. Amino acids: CAWSVTSFQETQYF.

The CDR3 coding sequence is TGTGCCTGGAGTATATTAATGAACACTGAAGCTTTCTTT. Encoded protein: CAWSILMNTEAFF. This chain links TRBV30 with TRBJ1-1; no clear D. CDR1 is GTSNPN, CDR2 SVGIG, per germline (reference sequence). V lost 2 bases and J lost 0, with 7 bases in between. The CDR3 runs to 13 residues.

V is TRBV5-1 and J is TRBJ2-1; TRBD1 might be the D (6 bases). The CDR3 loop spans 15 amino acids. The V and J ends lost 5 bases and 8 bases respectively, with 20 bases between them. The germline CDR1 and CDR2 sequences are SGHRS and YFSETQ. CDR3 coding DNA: TGCGCCAGCAGTTCCGGGATTCTCGAGGGGGATGAGCAGTTCTTC. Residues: CASSSGILEGDEQFF.

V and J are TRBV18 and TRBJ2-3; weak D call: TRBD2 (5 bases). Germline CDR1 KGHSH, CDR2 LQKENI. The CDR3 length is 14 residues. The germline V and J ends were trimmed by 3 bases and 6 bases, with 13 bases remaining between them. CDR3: CASSPGPLADTQYF. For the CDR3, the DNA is TGTGCCAGCTCACCCGGACCCTTAGCGGATACGCAGTATTTT.

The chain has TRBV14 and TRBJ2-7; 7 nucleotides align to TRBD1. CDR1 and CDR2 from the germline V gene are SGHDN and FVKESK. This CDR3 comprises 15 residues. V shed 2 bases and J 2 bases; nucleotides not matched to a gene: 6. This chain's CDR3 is CASSQLEQGPYEQYF. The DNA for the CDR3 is TGTGCCAGCAGCCAATTAGAACAGGGGCCCTACGAGCAGTACTTC.

The CDR3 DNA reads TGTGCCTCCCCAGCGGGACAGGGACGCGACTATGGCTACACCTTC. Translated, it gives CASPAGQGRDYGYTF. The gene calls are TRBV30 and TRBJ1-2, with 9 nucleotides matching TRBD1. The V segment lost 7 bases and the J segment 3 bases; nucleotides outside the gene matches: 12. This CDR3 is built from 15 residues. CDR1 is GTSNPN, CDR2 SVGIG, per germline (reference sequence).

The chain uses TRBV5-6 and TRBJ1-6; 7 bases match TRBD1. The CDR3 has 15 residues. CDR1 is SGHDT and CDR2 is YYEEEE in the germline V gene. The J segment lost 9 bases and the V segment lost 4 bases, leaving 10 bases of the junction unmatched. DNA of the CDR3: TGTGCCAGCAGCCCCTTTGACAGGGATAGTTCACCCCTCCACTTT. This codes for CASSPFDRDSSPLHF.